These 15 T cell receptor beta chains were sequenced from one sample in a study of tumor and adjacent non-tumor tissue in lung cancer. The template was RNA from unsorted bulk tissue. A modified ARM-PCR protocol with three rounds of nested PCR amplified TCRbeta. TCRdb recomputed calls from the multiplex PCR reads with MiXCR, one row per CDR3 protein. The table includes 120,000 or so distinct CDR3 sequences, around three fifths detected once. The sample taken for sequencing was lung tumor tissue. The receptors shown here come from a man aged 25-45 years with non-small cell lung cancer.

This clonotype was observed a handful of times. With a much larger clone just one base away, this may be a read error. The genes are TRBV11-2 and TRBJ2-7; TRBD1 or TRBD2 may be the D gene (5 bases each). CDR1 is SGHAT and CDR2 is FQNNGV in the germline V gene. V gave up 4 bases and J gave up 0 bases, with 13 bases separating them. This CDR3 region has 15 residues. CDR3 nucleotide sequence: TGTGCCAGCAGCTCGTACAGGAGGCCCTCCTACGAGCAGTACTTC. Translated: CASSSYRRPSYEQYF.

The chain carries TRBV19 and TRBJ1-2, with no clear D. V was shortened by 6 bases and J by 3 bases, with 14 bases between the two germline ends. Germline V gene lookup returns CDR1 LNHDA and CDR2 SQIVND (reference sequence). This CDR3 region has 14 residues. The CDR3 region has the DNA TGTGCCAGTAGAACCTCCTACGGCGACTATGGCTACACCTTC. As protein: CASRTSYGDYGYTF.

Points on this clonotype: The conserved phenylalanine or tryptophan normally closing the CDR3 is absent here, so this likely arose from a read error. This chain joins TRBV11-1 and TRBJ2-7, with TRBD1 matching 8 bases. Germline CDR1 SGHAT, CDR2 FQDESV (reference sequence). CDR3 length equals 15 residues. After removal of 6 bases from V and 1 base from J, the junction contained 8 bases not matched to a gene. The CDR3, as DNA: TGTGCCAGCAGTTTCCGGACAGGGAGGTCCTACGAGCAGTACTGC. Translating it yields CASSFRTGRSYEQYC.

The V and J genes are TRBV20-1 and TRBJ2-5, with D tentatively TRBD1 (5 bases). CDR1 DFQATT and CDR2 SNEGSKA come from the germline V gene (reference sequence). The CDR3 runs to 13 residues. The ends were cut back, 5 bases at V and 4 bases at J, with 14 bases in the middle. CDR3: CSAPQVLRETQYF. In nucleotides, the CDR3 is TGCAGTGCTCCACAGGTGTTAAGAGAGACCCAGTACTTC.

About this clonotype: A much more abundant neighbour one base away suggests this may be a read error. V gene TRBV20-1 combines with J gene TRBJ2-7, with D perhaps TRBD1 or TRBD2 (5 bases each). The germline V gene encodes CDR1 DFQATT and CDR2 SNEGSKA (reference sequence). The CDR3 extends over 13 amino acids. This CDR3 reads CRERGWGRYEQYF. The CDR3 region has the DNA TGCAGGGAACGAGGGTGGGGCCGCTACGAGCAGTACTTC.

In its sample, this clonotype was seen many times. This rearrangement joins TRBV5-4 to TRBJ2-6; 7 nucleotides agree with TRBD2. The CDR3 has 19 residues. With V trimmed by 0 bases and J by 2 bases, 11 bases remained unmatched. The V gene's germline CDR1 is SGHNT and CDR2 YYREEE (reference sequence). As DNA, the CDR3 is TGTGCCAGCAGCTTGGTGATCCTAGCGGAGTTCACTGGGGCCAACGTCCTGACTTTC. Residues: CASSLVILAEFTGANVLTF. The full variable domain, in which reference TRBV5-4 and TRBJ2-6 provide the parts outside the CDR3, is ETGVTQSPTHLIKTRGQQVTLRCSSQSGHNTVSWYQQALGQGPQFIFQYYREEENGRGNFPPRFSGLQFPNYSSELNVNALELDDSALYLCASSLVILAEFTGANVLTFGAGSRLTVL.

This clonotype has at least ten counts. The J gene is TRBJ2-5, the V gene TRBV6-2 or TRBV6-3; possibly TRBD2 for D (6 bases). The CDR3 contains 14 residues. The V gene's germline CDR1 is MNHEY and CDR2 SVGEGT. The V gene lost 6 bases and the J gene lost 1 base, with 12 bases spanning the gap. The CDR3 is CASRVGGAQETQYF. The CDR3 DNA reads as TGTGCCAGCAGGGTCGGCGGGGCCCAAGAGACCCAGTACTTC.

Worth noting for this clonotype: Germline and junction disagree at one end, which may indicate a read error. The CDR3 DNA is TGTGCCAGCAGACGAGGAGTGGAGACACAGTACTTC. Residues: CASRRGVETQYF. The chain couples TRBV5-4 to TRBJ2-5; no clear D. Germline V CDR1 and CDR2: SGHNT, YYREEE (reference sequence). CDR3 size: 12 residues.

With regard to this clonotype: A junction boundary mismatches the germline segment, possibly from a read error. The chain combines TRBV20-1 with TRBJ2-5, with unresolved D. The CDR3 covers 13 residues. Looked up from germline, CDR1 is DFQATT and CDR2 is SNEGSKA (reference sequence). The CDR3, as DNA: TGCAGTGTTAGTGTAGCAGGCCAAGAGATCCAGTACTTC. Its translation is CSVSVAGQEIQYF.

As DNA, the CDR3 is TGTGCCAGCATCACAGGGCTAGGTGGAAACACCATATATTTT. Translated, it gives CASITGLGGNTIYF. This chain joins TRBV28 and TRBJ1-3; tentative D call: TRBD1 (6 bases). This CDR3 is built from 14 residues. Trimming left V 7 bases short and J 3 bases short, with 13 bases between. CDR1 and CDR2 from the germline V gene are MDHEN and SYDVKM.

With respect to this clonotype: The missing conserved phenylalanine or tryptophan at the end of this CDR3 makes a read error likely. The chain couples TRBV29-1 to TRBJ1-1, with TRBD1 matching over 9 bases. This CDR3 region has 15 residues. The V gene's germline CDR1 is SQVTM and CDR2 ANQGSEA. V shed 6 bases, J shed 2 bases, and the junction held 10 bases outside the gene matches. CDR3 sequence reads: CSVAFRDRENTEAFS. DNA of the CDR3: TGCAGCGTCGCATTTCGGGACAGGGAAAACACTGAAGCTTTCTCT.

A note on this clonotype: Its ends do not fully match the called genes, so a read error is possible. The V call is TRBV11-2, the J call TRBJ1-3; weak D call: TRBD1 (5 bases). Germline CDR1 and CDR2: SGHAT and FQNNGV. This CDR3 comprises 16 residues. The CDR3 reads CASSLDVGPSGNTIYF. The CDR3, as DNA: TGTGCCAGCAGTTTAGATGTGGGACCCTCTGGAAACACCATATATTTT.

This clonotype occurred once. V gene TRBV5-1 combines with J gene TRBJ2-3; possible D gene TRBD2, 5 bases. V was clipped by 2 bases and J by 4 bases, with 8 bases between them. Germline V CDR1 and CDR2: SGHRS, YFSETQ. There are 13 residues in the CDR3. The CDR3 here is CASSFTGSDTQYF. The CDR3 bases are TGCGCCAGCAGCTTCACGGGGTCAGATACGCAGTATTTT.

This clonotype was seen at least ten times. This chain links TRBV11-1 with TRBJ2-1; no firm D call. The ends were cut back, 4 bases at V and 1 base at J, with 17 bases in the middle. From germline, CDR1 is SGHAT and CDR2 FQDESV (reference sequence). The CDR3 spans 17 residues. CDR3 in amino acids: CASSSRSSQRSYNEQFF. In nucleotides, the CDR3 is TGTGCCAGCAGCTCCCGATCGAGCCAACGATCCTACAATGAGCAGTTCTTC.

This clonotype was detected only once. A clone one base away is much larger, so this may be a read error. The chain links TRBV12-5 to TRBJ1-5; D not certain. The CDR3 has 14 residues. V was trimmed by 4 bases and J by 1 base, leaving 8 bases between them. In germline, CDR1 is LGHNT, CDR2 FRNRAP. The CDR3 loop reads CASGWTESNQPQHF. In nucleotides, the CDR3 is TGTGCTAGTGGTTGGACTGAGAGCAATCAGCCCCAGCATTTT.